This TCR beta chain was identified in a study of blood T cell repertoires in COVID-19 (TCRdb year 2020). Study-wide context: Samples covering the acute and convalescent phases of COVID-19 were provided by collaborators in the United States, Italy and Spain. The material from the prospective study consisted of cDNA or gDNA derived from T cells, B-cell-depleted T cells, or PBMCs. Deeply sampled blood TCRbeta repertoires from subjects exposed to, actively infected with, or recovered from COVID-19 were included in the dataset. The repertoires were released in a freely available public database intended as a resource for research on the immune response to SARS-CoV-2. The samples were drawn from the first 160 participants of the ongoing ImmuneRACE study and from 1,254 subjects provided by 6 global collaborators. Sample metadata almost always included a de-identified subject ID, COVID-19 status, age in years and sex. Where available, HLA class I and class II types were taken from metadata supplied by the sample provider and were not determined by assay-based typing.

The germline V gene specifies SGHVS as CDR1 and FQNEAQ as CDR2. V is reduced by 3 bases and J by 3 bases, leaving a spacing of 12 bases between them. The CDR3 runs 15 amino acids, cysteine and phenylalanine included. Solely the CDR3 DNA is kept, with 45 bases framed from the first base. TCRbeta CDR3 regions were amplified from genomic DNA by means of the immunoSEQ Assay, a bias-controlled multiplex PCR. In the original analysis: The number of nucleated cells in each sample was estimated by amplification of reference gene primers within the assay. To quantify the absolute abundance of each unique TCRbeta CDR3 rearrangement, sequence reads were collapsed and filtered. For each sample, productive Simpson clonality was calculated by taking the square root of Simpson's diversity index across productive rearrangements. TCRdb took over this immuneACCESS table, retaining in-frame rearrangements with V and J assigned. Such tables are incomplete; in checked studies, under half of the missing clones stem from an unresolved V gene, and the remainder is unexplained. The DNA gave D and trimming, while V, J and clone size come from that table. Here the sample has about 430,000 clones; 70% to 90% occur a single time. The ten biggest clones cover around 1.5% of the sample.

Comment on this clone: Its antigen is not yet known. No much larger clone is present one base from it, and per-base qualities are unavailable.

Overall results and qualifications from the work: How much clinical and demographic metadata was included differed by source and by participant, and the metadata was provided uncurated.

Enrolling through a virtual design, the prospective study's participants ranged in age from roughly 18 to 100 years and lived across around 25 United States geographic areas. In the prospective study, participants were assigned to cohorts based on the clinical history participants reported in a screening survey and a study questionnaire. Exposed participants had been in contact, within 2 weeks of entering the study, with a person who had a PCR-confirmed or clinician-diagnosed case of COVID-19. In the prospective study, mobile phlebotomists collected whole blood, serum and a nasopharyngeal or oropharyngeal swab from each participant. Over an approximately 2-month period, participants in the prospective study had the option of providing additional blood draws and questionnaires. Prospective study blood samples were shipped either frozen or at room temperature before DNA extraction.

Recombination joined TRBV7-8 with TRBJ1-5; the D gene is perhaps TRBD1, on 6 matching bases. The clonotype was recovered from a woman between 18 and 30 years old who had been exposed to COVID-19. The sequenced material came from PBMCs or T cells enriched from blood (not recorded which). The sequenced DNA: TGTGCCAGCAGCTTGAGCAGGGGTTCCAATCAGCCCCAGCATTTT. Its protein reads: CASSLSRGSNQPQHF.